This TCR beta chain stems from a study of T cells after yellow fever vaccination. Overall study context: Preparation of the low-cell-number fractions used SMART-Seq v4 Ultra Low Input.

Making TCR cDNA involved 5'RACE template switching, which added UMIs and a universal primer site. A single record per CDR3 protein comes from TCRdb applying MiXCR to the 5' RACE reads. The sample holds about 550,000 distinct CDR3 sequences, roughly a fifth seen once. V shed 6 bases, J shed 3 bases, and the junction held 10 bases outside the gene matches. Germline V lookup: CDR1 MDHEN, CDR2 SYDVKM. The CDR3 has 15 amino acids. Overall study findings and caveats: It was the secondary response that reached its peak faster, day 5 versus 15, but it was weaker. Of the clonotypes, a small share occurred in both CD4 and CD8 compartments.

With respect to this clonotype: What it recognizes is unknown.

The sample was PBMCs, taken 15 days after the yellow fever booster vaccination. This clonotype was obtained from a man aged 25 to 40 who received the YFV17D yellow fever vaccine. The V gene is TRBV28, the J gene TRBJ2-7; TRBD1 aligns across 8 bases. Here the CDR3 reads CASSKNPGTGYEQYF. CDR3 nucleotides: TGTGCCAGCAGCAAGAACCCTGGGACAGGCTACGAGCAGTACTTC.